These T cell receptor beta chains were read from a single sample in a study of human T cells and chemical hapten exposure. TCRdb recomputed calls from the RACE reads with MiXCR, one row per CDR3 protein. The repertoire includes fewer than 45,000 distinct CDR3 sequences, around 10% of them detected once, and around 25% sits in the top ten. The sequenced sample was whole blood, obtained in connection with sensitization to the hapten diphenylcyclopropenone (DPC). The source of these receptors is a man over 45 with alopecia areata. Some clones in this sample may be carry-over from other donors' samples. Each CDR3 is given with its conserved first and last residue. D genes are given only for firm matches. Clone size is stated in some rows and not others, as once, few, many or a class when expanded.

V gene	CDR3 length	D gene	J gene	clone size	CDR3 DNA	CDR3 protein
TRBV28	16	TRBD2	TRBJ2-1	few	TGTGCCAGCAGTCCTTGGACTAGCGGAAACTACAATGAGCAGTTCTTC	CASSPWTSGNYNEQFF
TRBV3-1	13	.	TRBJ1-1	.	TGTGCCAGCAGCCAGCCCGGTAGCACTGAAGCTTTCTTT	CASSQPGSTEAFF
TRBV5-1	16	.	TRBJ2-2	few	TGCGCCAGCAGCTCCGACCCGGGAAGAATCACCGGGGAGCTGTTTTTT	CASSSDPGRITGELFF
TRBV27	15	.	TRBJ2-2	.	TGTGCCAGCAGTCAAGGGACGGTGAACACCGGGGAGCTGTTTTTT	CASSQGTVNTGELFF
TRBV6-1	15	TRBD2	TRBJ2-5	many	TGTGCCAGCAGGGGACTAGCGGGAGTTAAGGAGACCCAGTACTTC	CASRGLAGVKETQYF
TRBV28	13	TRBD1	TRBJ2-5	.	TGTGCCAGCCGGGACAGGGTGCAAGAGACCCAGTACTTC	CASRDRVQETQYF
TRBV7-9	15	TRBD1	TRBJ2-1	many	TGTGCCAGCAGCTTAGCTGGGACAGGGGGAGGAGGGCAGTTCTTC	CASSLAGTGGGGQFF
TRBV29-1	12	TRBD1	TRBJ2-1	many	TGCATGGGGACAGGGGACGTCTATGAGCAGTTCTTC	CMGTGDVYEQFF
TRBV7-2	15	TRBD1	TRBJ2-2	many	TGTGCCAGCACTGAGGGACAGGGGGGCACCGGGGAGCTGTTTTTT	CASTEGQGGTGELFF
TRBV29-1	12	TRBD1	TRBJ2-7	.	TGCAGCGTTGTGGGACAGGGTTACGAGCAGTACTTC	CSVVGQGYEQYF
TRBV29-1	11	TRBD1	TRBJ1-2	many	TGCAGTGGGACTGAGGGGGCGGGCTACACCTTC	CSGTEGAGYTF
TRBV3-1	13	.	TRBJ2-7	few	TGTGCCAGCAGCCAAGGGGGCGCCTACGAGCAGTACTTC	CASSQGGAYEQYF
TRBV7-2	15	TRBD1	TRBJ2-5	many	TGTGCCAGCAGCCCCGCTCCGGGACAGGGAGGGACCCAGTACTTC	CASSPAPGQGGTQYF
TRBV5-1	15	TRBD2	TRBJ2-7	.	TGCGCCAGCAGCTTCGCGGGAGGGCCTTTGTACGAGCAGTACTTC	CASSFAGGPLYEQYF
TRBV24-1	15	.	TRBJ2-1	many	TGTGCCACCAGTGTGGGGGACTTGTCCTACAATGAGCAGTTCTTC	CATSVGDLSYNEQFF
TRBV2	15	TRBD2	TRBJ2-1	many	TGTGCCAGCCGCCTCTCTAGCGGGAGTATCTATGAGCAGTTCTTC	CASRLSSGSIYEQFF
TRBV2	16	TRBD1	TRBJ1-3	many	TGTGCCAGCAGTTACGGGACAGGGAACTCTGGAAACACCATATATTTT	CASSYGTGNSGNTIYF
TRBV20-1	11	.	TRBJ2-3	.	TGCAGTGCTAGAGGCGGAGATACGCAGTATTTT	CSARGGDTQYF
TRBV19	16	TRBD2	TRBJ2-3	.	TGTGCCAGTTTGCCCCCGGGAGGGTCGCGCACAGATACGCAGTATTTT	CASLPPGGSRTDTQYF
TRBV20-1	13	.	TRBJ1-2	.	TGCAGTGCCCTCGACGGGACTAACTATGGCTACACCTTC	CSALDGTNYGYTF
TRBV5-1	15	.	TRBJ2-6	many	TGCGCCAGCAGTCTTATAGGGGCTGGGGCCAACGTCCTGACTTTC	CASSLIGAGANVLTF
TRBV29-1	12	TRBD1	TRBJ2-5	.	TGCAGCGTTACAGGGGGCGCAGAGACCCAGTACTTC	CSVTGGAETQYF
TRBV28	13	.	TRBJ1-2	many	TGTGCCAGCAGTGGCCGGGGGCGCCATGGCTACACCTTC	CASSGRGRHGYTF
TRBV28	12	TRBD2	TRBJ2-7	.	TGTGCCAGCAGTGAACTAGCGAGCGAGCAGTACTTC	CASSELASEQYF
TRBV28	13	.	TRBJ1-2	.	TGTGCCAGCAGTCCCACGAGCCTACTGGGCTACACCTTC	CASSPTSLLGYTF
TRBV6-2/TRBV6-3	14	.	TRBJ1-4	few	TGTGCCAGCACAAGGACAGCAACTAATGAAAAACTGTTTTTT	CASTRTATNEKLFF
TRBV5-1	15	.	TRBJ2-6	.	TGCGCCAGCGGACATTTAGCGGATAGAACCAACGTCCTGACTTTC	CASGHLADRTNVLTF
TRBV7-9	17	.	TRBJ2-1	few	TGTGCCAGCAGCTTAATGGGCGGCACAGTAACCTACAATGAGCAGTTCTTC	CASSLMGGTVTYNEQFF
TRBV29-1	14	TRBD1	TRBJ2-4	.	TGCAGTGTTGGGACAGGGTTTTCGGGAAACATTCAGTACTTC	CSVGTGFSGNIQYF
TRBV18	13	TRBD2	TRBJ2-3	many	TGTGCCAGCCGAACGGGAGGGACGGATACGCAGTATTTT	CASRTGGTDTQYF
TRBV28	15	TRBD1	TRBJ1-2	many	TGTGCCAGCAGTTTATCGACAGGGGCGAGATATGGCTACACCTTC	CASSLSTGARYGYTF
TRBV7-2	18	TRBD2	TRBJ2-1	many	TGTGCCAGCAGCTTAGGAGGTGCGGGAGTATTAACCTACAATGAGCAGTTCTTC	CASSLGGAGVLTYNEQFF
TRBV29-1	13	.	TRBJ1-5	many	TGCAGCGTTGGGGGCAGTAGCAATCAGCCCCAGCATTTT	CSVGGSSNQPQHF
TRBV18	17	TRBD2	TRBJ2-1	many	TGTGCCAGCTCACCAGTGGCTAGCGGGAGTACCCCCAATGAGCAGTTCTTC	CASSPVASGSTPNEQFF
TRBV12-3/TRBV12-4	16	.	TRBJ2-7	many	TGTGCCAGCAGTACCGGAGGGACTCAGGAGCCCTACGAGCAGTACTTC	CASSTGGTQEPYEQYF
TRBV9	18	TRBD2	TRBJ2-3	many	TGTGCCAGCAGCGCCCCTAGCGGGAGGTTCGACCACACAGATACGCAGTATTTT	CASSAPSGRFDHTDTQYF
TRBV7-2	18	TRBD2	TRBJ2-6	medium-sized	TGTGCCAGCAGCCCAAGGCGGGAGGGGGCGCTTGGGGCCAACGTCCTGACTTTC	CASSPRREGALGANVLTF
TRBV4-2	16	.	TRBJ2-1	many	TGTGCCAGCAGCCAAGGTATAGGAAGGCGTAACAATGAGCAGTTCTTC	CASSQGIGRRNNEQFF
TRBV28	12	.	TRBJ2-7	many	TGTGCCAGCACTGACAGGAAATACGAGCAGTACTTC	CASTDRKYEQYF
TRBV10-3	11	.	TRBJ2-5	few	TGTGCCATCAGGGACGAAGAGACCCAGTACTTC	CAIRDEETQYF
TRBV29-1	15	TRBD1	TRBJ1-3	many	TGCAGCGCCCGGACAGGGAAGTCTTCTGGAAACACCATATATTTT	CSARTGKSSGNTIYF
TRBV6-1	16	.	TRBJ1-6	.	TGTGCCAGCAGTGAGGGACCACCAGGGGTGATTTCACCCCTCCACTTT	CASSEGPPGVISPLHF
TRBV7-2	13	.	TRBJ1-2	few	TGTGCCAGCAGACAGGACCCTGTAGGAGGCTACACCTTC	CASRQDPVGGYTF
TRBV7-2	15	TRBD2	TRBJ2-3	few	TGTGCCAGCAGCCCTAGCGGCTCTAGCACAGATACGCAGTATTTT	CASSPSGSSTDTQYF
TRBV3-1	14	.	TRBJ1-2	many	TGTGCCAGCAGCCAAGGTCCCGCTAACTATGGCTACACCTTC	CASSQGPANYGYTF
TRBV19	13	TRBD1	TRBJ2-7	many	TGTGCCAGTAGTGGACAGGGGTCCTACGAGCAGTACTTC	CASSGQGSYEQYF
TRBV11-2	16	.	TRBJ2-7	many	TGTGCCAGCACCCCCTCCATGGGAGGTAGGACCTACGAGCAGTACTTC	CASTPSMGGRTYEQYF
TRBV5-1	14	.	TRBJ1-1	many	TGCGCCAGCAGAACGCATGGGGGGCAGAGTGAAGCTTTCTTT	CASRTHGGQSEAFF
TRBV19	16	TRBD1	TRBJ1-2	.	TGTGCCAGTAGTAGCCCGACAGGGGGAGCTAACTATGGCTACACCTTC	CASSSPTGGANYGYTF
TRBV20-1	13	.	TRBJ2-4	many	TGCAGTGCTAGATGGGGTGCCAAAAACATTCAGTACTTC	CSARWGAKNIQYF
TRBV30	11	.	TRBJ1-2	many	TGTGCCTGGAACGAGTTCAGCGGCTACACCTTC	CAWNEFSGYTF
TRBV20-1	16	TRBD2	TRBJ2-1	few	TGCAGTGCTAGCCCTCGGCTAGCGGGGGTCTACAATGAGCAGTTCTTC	CSASPRLAGVYNEQFF
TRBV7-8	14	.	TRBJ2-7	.	TGTGCCAGCAGCTATAGCCTCAGCCCCTACGAGCAGTACTTC	CASSYSLSPYEQYF